A single sample is the source of the 17 T cell receptor beta chains below, sequenced in a study of shared clonotypes between healthy human individuals. Libraries were prepared by immunoSEQ multiplex PCR; TCRdb keeps only in-frame clonotypes and omits some of them. The sample lists just over 2,000,000 clones, roughly 94% occurring once. Naivety among CD8 cells was defined by CD45RO negativity and positive CCR7 selection, thereby excluding terminally differentiated effector memory CD45RA+ cells. What was sequenced was naive CD8+ T cells sorted from blood. Source of these receptors: a man between 18 and 29 years old in good health.

Regarding this clone: The same CDR3 arises from other DNA sequences in this sample as well. The chain carries TRBV7-2 and TRBJ2-7; no clear D gene. The CDR3 has 13 residues. Trimming took off 1 base at V and 5 bases at J, with 9 bases between the two ends. Germline CDR1 reads SGHTA; CDR2 reads FQGNSA. CDR3 coding DNA: TGTGCCAGCAGCTTAGATTCGGAAGACGAGCAGTACTTC. This encodes CASSLDSEDEQYF.

The chain uses TRBV4-3 and TRBJ2-7; D perhaps matches TRBD1 (5 bases). This CDR3 is 16 amino acids long. Deletions cut 0 bases from V and 3 bases from J, with 15 bases between. The germline CDR1 and CDR2 sequences are LGHNA and YSLEER. CDR3 loop: CASSQDRQGGSYEQYF. Here the CDR3 DNA reads TGCGCCAGCAGCCAAGATAGGCAGGGCGGTAGCTACGAGCAGTACTTC.

The rearrangement uses TRBV27 and TRBJ2-2; D is ambiguous. Germline CDR1 reads MNHEY; CDR2 reads SMNVEV (reference sequence). The CDR3 is made up of 13 amino acids. Trimming left V 0 bases short and J 9 bases short, with 8 bases between. The CDR3 DNA follows: TGTGCCAGCAGTTTATCTAGCCTCCGGGAGCTGTTTTTT. Translation: CASSLSSLRELFF.

V gene TRBV11-2 combines with J gene TRBJ2-7; D possibly corresponds to TRBD2 (5 bases). V lost 1 base and J lost 0, with 13 bases in between. The CDR3 runs to 16 residues. In germline, CDR1 is SGHAT, CDR2 FQNNGV. The CDR3 reads CASSLAPPGSSYEQYF. CDR3 coding DNA: TGTGCCAGCAGCTTAGCCCCCCCGGGGAGCTCCTACGAGCAGTACTTC.

The CDR3: CASSPEGEVGNEQFF. The CDR3 DNA reads TGTGCCAGCAGTCCCGAGGGGGAGGTCGGCAATGAGCAGTTCTTC. The V call is TRBV6-5, the J call TRBJ2-1, with D possibly called TRBD1 or TRBD2 (6 bases each). Trimming shortened V by 5 bases and J by 6 bases, and 17 bases separated the two germline ends. Per the germline V gene, CDR1 is MNHEY and CDR2 is SVGAGI. The CDR3 covers 15 residues.

The genes are TRBV6-1 and TRBJ2-7, with D perhaps TRBD1 or TRBD2 (5 bases each). Looked up from germline, CDR1 is MNHNS and CDR2 is SASEGT. The CDR3 loop spans 15 amino acids. The V end lost 4 bases, the J end lost 5 bases, and 18 bases lay between the germline ends. The CDR3 reads CASSAPGTLTDEQYF. The DNA of the CDR3 is TGTGCCAGCAGTGCCCCCGGGACCCTAACGGACGAGCAGTACTTC.

In its sample, this clone was seen once. The chain carries TRBV5-1 and TRBJ1-5; D unresolved. Germline V lookup: CDR1 SGHRS, CDR2 YFSETQ. V was clipped by 0 bases and J by 0 bases, with 10 bases between them. The CDR3 contains 16 residues. The CDR3 sequence: CASSLAWQVSNQPQHF. DNA of the CDR3: TGCGCCAGCAGCTTGGCCTGGCAAGTTAGCAATCAGCCCCAGCATTTT.

The V and J genes are TRBV27 and TRBJ1-4; D is unresolved. With 5 bases removed from V and 0 bases from J, the gap between germline ends came to 7 bases. This CDR3 is 14 amino acids long. CDR1 and CDR2 from the germline V gene are MNHEY and SMNVEV (reference sequence). This CDR3 is CASSQRTTNEKLFF. CDR3 nucleotides: TGTGCCAGCAGTCAGAGGACAACTAATGAAAAACTGTTTTTT.

This clone has a handful of counts. This same CDR3 is encoded by further DNA sequences in the sample. The chain employs TRBV2 and TRBJ2-7; no firm D call. V gave up 8 bases and J gave up 1 base, with 6 bases separating them. Germline V gene data show CDR1 as SNHLY and CDR2 as FYNNEI. The CDR3 is 11 amino acids. CDR3 nucleotide sequence: TGTGCCAGCGGGGTTTCCTACGAGCAGTACTTC. Amino acid sequence: CASGVSYEQYF. Drawing the rest from reference TRBV2 and TRBJ2-7, the complete variable domain is EPEVTQTPSHQVTQMGQEVILRCVPISNHLYFYWYRQILGQKVEFLVSFYNNEISEKSEIFDDQFSVERPDGSNFTLKIRSTKLEDSAMYFCASGVSYEQYFGPGTRLTVT.

V gene TRBV4-1 combines with J gene TRBJ2-1; a weak D match, TRBD1 (6 bases). The CDR3 is 16 amino acids. Germline V gene sequence: CDR1 MGHRA, CDR2 YSYEKL. Trimming removed 0 bases at V and 7 bases at J, with 16 bases between. CDR3 DNA sequence: TGCGCCAGCAGCCAAGATCCAGGGGCCTATTTTAATGAGCAGTTCTTC. This sequence encodes CASSQDPGAYFNEQFF.

The rearrangement uses TRBV7-8 and TRBJ2-7; 14 bases are shared with TRBD2. Trimming at V came to 4 bases and at J to 0 bases, leaving 2 bases not matched to a gene. From germline, CDR1 is SGHVS and CDR2 FQNEAQ. The CDR3 is 16 amino acids. CDR3 sequence (DNA): TGTGCCAGCAGCTCGGGACTAGCGGGAGTCTCCTACGAGCAGTACTTC. Translated, it gives CASSSGLAGVSYEQYF.

This rearrangement joins TRBV7-8 to TRBJ2-5, with 9 bases that match TRBD2. The CDR3 extends over 15 amino acids. V lost 1 base and J lost 5; bases outside the gene matches: 5. Looked up from germline, CDR1 is SGHVS and CDR2 is FQNEAQ. CDR3 in amino acids: CASSLEAGGRETQYF. Written as DNA, the CDR3 is TGTGCCAGCAGCTTAGAAGCGGGGGGACGGGAGACCCAGTACTTC.

This clone appeared a single time. J is TRBJ2-5 and V is TRBV4-2; 9 bases align to TRBD2. The CDR3 spans 15 residues. The V gene end was trimmed by 0 bases and the J gene end by 5 bases; junction bases not matched to a gene: 4. The V gene's germline CDR1 is LGHNA and CDR2 YNFKEQ. CDR3 coding DNA: TGTGCCAGCAGCCAAGATTCTAGCGGGGAGGAGACCCAGTACTTC. This codes for CASSQDSSGEETQYF.

As to this clone: A read error may account for a junction end that differs from germline. The J gene is TRBJ2-5, the V gene TRBV7-7; 7 bases are a match to TRBD1. The CDR3 is made up of 13 amino acids. Looked up from germline, CDR1 is SSHAT and CDR2 is FNYEAQ (reference sequence). DNA of the CDR3: TGTGCTAGCAGCCAGGGACAGCTAGAGACCCAGTACTTC. As protein: CASSQGQLETQYF.

This clone was counted a few times. Other DNA sequences in this specimen translate into the identical CDR3. The CDR3 DNA reads TGTGCCAGCAGCAGCGACAGCACAGATACGCAGTATTTT. Protein product: CASSSDSTDTQYF. The gene calls are TRBV6-6 and TRBJ2-3; D is unclear. This CDR3 is built from 13 residues. The germline V and J ends were trimmed by 6 bases and 0 bases, with 7 bases remaining between them. Germline V gene lookup returns CDR1 MNHNY and CDR2 SVGAGI (reference sequence).

The chain links TRBV7-8 to TRBJ2-7; D is possibly TRBD1 or TRBD2 (5 bases each). This CDR3 is built from 13 residues. V lost 5 bases and J 4 bases, leaving 12 bases between the germline ends. The V gene's germline CDR1 is SGHVS and CDR2 FQNEAQ. The CDR3 DNA reads TGTGCCAGCAGCCCCGGGGACGGGTACGAGCAGTACTTC. It translates to CASSPGDGYEQYF.

The V call is TRBV19, the J call TRBJ2-2; TRBD1 might be the D (5 bases). Trimming removed 9 bases at V and 4 bases at J, with 15 bases between. Germline V gene sequence: CDR1 LNHDA, CDR2 SQIVND (reference sequence). The CDR3 is made up of 14 amino acids. CDR3 region: CASGSRQGTGELFF. The CDR3 DNA follows: TGTGCCAGCGGATCCCGCCAGGGCACCGGGGAGCTGTTTTTT.